These 19 T cell receptor beta chains were sequenced from one sample in a study of blood T cell repertoires in COVID-19. The assay was immunoSEQ multiplex PCR, and TCRdb's table has in-frame clones only and misses some. The sample includes roughly 59,000 clones, around four fifths seen only once; the top ten take roughly 13%. What was sequenced was peripheral blood. The receptor set was obtained from a man at least 80 years old with acute or convalescent COVID-19.

The rearrangement links TRBV18 to TRBJ1-4, with 10 bases matching TRBD1. Germline V gene data show CDR1 as KGHSH and CDR2 as LQKENI. CDR3 length: 13 amino acids. V shed 5 bases, J shed 7 bases, and the junction held 1 base outside the gene matches. CDR3 region: CASSGQGGEKLFF. The DNA for the CDR3 is TGTGCCAGCTCAGGACAGGGGGGTGAAAAACTGTTTTTT.

This clone was seen a few times. The CDR3 nucleotides are TGTGCCTGGACTAACAGCTATGGCTACACCTTC. Amino acid sequence: CAWTNSYGYTF. The chain is built from TRBV30 and TRBJ1-2; D gene uncertain. Germline loops: CDR1 GTSNPN, CDR2 SVGIG (reference sequence). Trimming took 4 bases from V and 4 from J, leaving 7 bases between them. The CDR3 covers 11 residues.

The rearrangement joins TRBV7-9 to TRBJ2-1; no clear D gene. Germline CDR1 is SEHNR and CDR2 is FQNEAQ (reference sequence). The CDR3 spans 12 residues. The V and J ends lost 3 bases and 6 bases respectively, with 6 bases between them. The CDR3 protein is CASSFGLNEQFF. The CDR3 DNA reads as TGTGCCAGCAGCTTTGGGCTCAATGAGCAGTTCTTC.

The chain joins TRBV21-1 to TRBJ2-7; TRBD1 was called by the table and not checked on the DNA. TRBV21-1 is classified as a pseudogene. This CDR3 region has 14 residues. The chain's CDR3 is CANLSETGYHEQYF. CDR3 DNA: TGTGCCAACCTTTCCGAGACAGGCTACCACGAGCAGTACTTC.

This clone has more than one count but fewer than ten. The V gene is TRBV11-3, the J gene TRBJ2-7; D gene ambiguous. The CDR3 runs 13 residues. Looked up from germline, CDR1 is SGHNT and CDR2 is YENEEA. Trimming took off 2 bases at V and 6 bases at J, with 11 bases between the two ends. DNA of the CDR3: TGTGCCAGCAGCTTACTGTTTAGGAGCGAGCAGTACTTC. Protein product: CASSLLFRSEQYF.

The chain carries TRBV29-1 and TRBJ1-1, with a possible D match to TRBD1 (5 bases). In germline, CDR1 is SQVTM, CDR2 ANQGSEA. Trimming pared 1 base from V and 0 bases from J, leaving 9 bases between. The CDR3 runs to 14 residues. The DNA of the CDR3 is TGCAGCGTTGAAGGGAGGGGAATGAACACTGAAGCTTTCTTT. Translated: CSVEGRGMNTEAFF.

The chain is built from TRBV28 and TRBJ1-3; D not resolved. The germline CDR1 and CDR2 sequences are MDHEN and SYDVKM. V lost 4 bases, J lost 2 bases, and 6 bases lay in between. This CDR3 region has 13 residues. The CDR3 coding sequence is TGTGCCAGCAGTTCCCCTGCTGGAAACACCATATATTTT. This gives the protein CASSSPAGNTIYF.

This rearrangement joins TRBV19 to TRBJ2-1; 7 bases align to TRBD2. The germline CDR1 and CDR2 sequences are LNHDA and SQIVND (reference sequence). V shed 0 bases and J 3 bases; nucleotides not matched to a gene: 5. This CDR3 is built from 16 residues. The CDR3 spells CASSIETSRFYNEQFF. CDR3 nucleotides: TGTGCCAGTAGTATAGAGACTAGCCGCTTCTACAATGAGCAGTTCTTC.

The CDR3 loop is CASSYDSGGQGWLNTEAFF. As DNA, the CDR3 is TGTGCCAGCAGTTACGACTCCGGGGGACAGGGCTGGCTGAACACTGAAGCTTTCTTT. V is TRBV6-2 or TRBV6-3 and J is TRBJ1-1; 9 nucleotides match TRBD1. The V gene's germline CDR1 is MNHEY and CDR2 SVGEGT. The CDR3 runs 19 residues. With 2 bases clipped from V and 0 bases from J, the junction kept 13 bases outside the gene matches.

V usage is TRBV5-1 and J usage is TRBJ2-7, with D perhaps matching TRBD1 (5 bases). Trimming took 1 base from V and 3 from J, leaving 11 bases between them. The CDR3 length is 14 residues. Germline CDR1 reads SGHRS; CDR2 reads YFSETQ. The CDR3 protein is CASSLPGSFYEQYF. Here the CDR3 DNA reads TGCGCCAGCAGCTTGCCAGGGTCATTCTACGAGCAGTACTTC.

This chain links TRBV11-2 with TRBJ2-1, with D possibly TRBD2 on 6 matching bases. The CDR3 has 18 amino acids. Germline loops: CDR1 SGHAT, CDR2 FQNNGV. Between the trimmed V and J ends, which lost 6 bases and 7 bases, there was a span of 28 bases. CDR3 DNA sequence: TGTGCCAGCAGACTACCCCGGGGCGGGGAATGGGGTAGGAATGAGCAGTTCTTC. This sequence encodes CASRLPRGGEWGRNEQFF.

In its sample, this clone was seen a few times. The V gene is TRBV6-1, the J gene TRBJ1-1; D call uncertain. The CDR3 loop spans 14 amino acids. With 2 bases removed from V and 3 bases from J, the gap between germline ends came to 10 bases. The V gene's germline CDR1 is MNHNS and CDR2 SASEGT. In DNA form, the CDR3 reads TGTGCCAGCAGTGAACAGGTCCTTTACACTGAAGCTTTCTTT. Its translation: CASSEQVLYTEAFF.

The chain links TRBV3-1 (or the pseudogene TRBV3-2) to TRBJ2-2; no clear D gene. Germline V lookup: CDR1 LGHDT, CDR2 YNNKEL (reference sequence). Trimming stripped 4 bases from V and 4 bases from J, with 16 bases between. This CDR3 has 16 amino acids. The CDR3 sequence is CASSLETMRRTGELFF. In nucleotides, the CDR3 is TGTGCCAGCAGCCTAGAAACCATGAGGCGCACCGGGGAGCTGTTTTTT.

This chain links TRBV7-2 with TRBJ2-1, with a tentative D call TRBD2 (5 bases). This CDR3 has 12 amino acids. Germline V gene lookup returns CDR1 SGHTA and CDR2 FQGNSA. V was trimmed by 3 bases and J by 15 bases, leaving 15 bases between them. In nucleotides, the CDR3 is TGTGCCAGCAGCTTTTTAGTCGGGGTTGGGTTCTTC. The encoded protein is CASSFLVGVGFF.

The rearrangement uses TRBV5-1 and TRBJ2-7, with D unresolved. The CDR3 is made up of 14 amino acids. Germline V gene sequence: CDR1 SGHRS, CDR2 YFSETQ. V was shortened by 2 bases and J by 0 bases, with 9 bases between the two germline ends. The CDR3 DNA reads TGCGCCAGCAGCTTAGAACACCCCTCCTACGAGCAGTACTTC. Translated: CASSLEHPSYEQYF. The full variable domain, with the rest looked up from reference TRBV5-1 and TRBJ2-7, is KAGVTQTPRYLIKTRGQQVTLSCSPISGHRSVSWYQQTPGQGLQFLFEYFSETQRNKGNFPGRFSGRQFSNSRSEMNVSTLELGDSALYLCASSLEHPSYEQYFGPGTRLTVT.

V and J are TRBV10-1 and TRBJ2-2; 8 nucleotides match TRBD1. V gave up 3 bases and J gave up 5 bases; unmatched junction bases: 2. CDR3 size: 14 residues. Germline lookup yields CDR1 WNHNN and CDR2 SYGVQD (reference sequence). The CDR3 DNA reads TGCGCCAGCAGTGATACAGGGGGTACCGGGGAGCTGTTTTTT. It codes for CASSDTGGTGELFF.

CDR3 in amino acids: CASSTLGGSSYEQYF. The CDR3 DNA sequence: TGTGCCAGCAGTACTTTGGGGGGAAGCTCCTACGAGCAGTACTTC. The chain uses TRBV6-2 or TRBV6-3 and TRBJ2-7, with D perhaps TRBD2 (6 bases). V was pared by 5 bases and J by 0 bases, with 14 bases between. Germline V gene data show CDR1 as MNHEY and CDR2 as SVGEGT. The CDR3 length is 15 residues.

The chain combines TRBV5-1 with TRBJ1-3; 7 bases align to TRBD1. Germline V gives CDR1 SGHRS, CDR2 YFSETQ. The ends lost 0 bases at V and 0 bases at J; junction bases unmatched: 3. This CDR3 is 16 amino acids long. This chain's CDR3 is CASSLVGQSSGNTIYF. The CDR3 nucleotides are TGCGCCAGCAGCTTGGTGGGACAGAGCTCTGGAAACACCATATATTTT.

This rearrangement joins TRBV5-1 to TRBJ2-1, with D perhaps matching TRBD2 (6 bases). Trimming left V 1 base short and J 6 bases short, with 17 bases between. The CDR3 runs 16 residues. Germline V gene sequence: CDR1 SGHRS, CDR2 YFSETQ. The CDR3 sequence is CASSLQAPRRGNEQFF. Here the CDR3 DNA reads TGCGCCAGCAGCTTGCAGGCCCCTCGGAGGGGCAATGAGCAGTTCTTC. The full variable domain, rest sourced from reference TRBV5-1 and TRBJ2-1, is KAGVTQTPRYLIKTRGQQVTLSCSPISGHRSVSWYQQTPGQGLQFLFEYFSETQRNKGNFPGRFSGRQFSNSRSEMNVSTLELGDSALYLCASSLQAPRRGNEQFFGPGTRLTVL.